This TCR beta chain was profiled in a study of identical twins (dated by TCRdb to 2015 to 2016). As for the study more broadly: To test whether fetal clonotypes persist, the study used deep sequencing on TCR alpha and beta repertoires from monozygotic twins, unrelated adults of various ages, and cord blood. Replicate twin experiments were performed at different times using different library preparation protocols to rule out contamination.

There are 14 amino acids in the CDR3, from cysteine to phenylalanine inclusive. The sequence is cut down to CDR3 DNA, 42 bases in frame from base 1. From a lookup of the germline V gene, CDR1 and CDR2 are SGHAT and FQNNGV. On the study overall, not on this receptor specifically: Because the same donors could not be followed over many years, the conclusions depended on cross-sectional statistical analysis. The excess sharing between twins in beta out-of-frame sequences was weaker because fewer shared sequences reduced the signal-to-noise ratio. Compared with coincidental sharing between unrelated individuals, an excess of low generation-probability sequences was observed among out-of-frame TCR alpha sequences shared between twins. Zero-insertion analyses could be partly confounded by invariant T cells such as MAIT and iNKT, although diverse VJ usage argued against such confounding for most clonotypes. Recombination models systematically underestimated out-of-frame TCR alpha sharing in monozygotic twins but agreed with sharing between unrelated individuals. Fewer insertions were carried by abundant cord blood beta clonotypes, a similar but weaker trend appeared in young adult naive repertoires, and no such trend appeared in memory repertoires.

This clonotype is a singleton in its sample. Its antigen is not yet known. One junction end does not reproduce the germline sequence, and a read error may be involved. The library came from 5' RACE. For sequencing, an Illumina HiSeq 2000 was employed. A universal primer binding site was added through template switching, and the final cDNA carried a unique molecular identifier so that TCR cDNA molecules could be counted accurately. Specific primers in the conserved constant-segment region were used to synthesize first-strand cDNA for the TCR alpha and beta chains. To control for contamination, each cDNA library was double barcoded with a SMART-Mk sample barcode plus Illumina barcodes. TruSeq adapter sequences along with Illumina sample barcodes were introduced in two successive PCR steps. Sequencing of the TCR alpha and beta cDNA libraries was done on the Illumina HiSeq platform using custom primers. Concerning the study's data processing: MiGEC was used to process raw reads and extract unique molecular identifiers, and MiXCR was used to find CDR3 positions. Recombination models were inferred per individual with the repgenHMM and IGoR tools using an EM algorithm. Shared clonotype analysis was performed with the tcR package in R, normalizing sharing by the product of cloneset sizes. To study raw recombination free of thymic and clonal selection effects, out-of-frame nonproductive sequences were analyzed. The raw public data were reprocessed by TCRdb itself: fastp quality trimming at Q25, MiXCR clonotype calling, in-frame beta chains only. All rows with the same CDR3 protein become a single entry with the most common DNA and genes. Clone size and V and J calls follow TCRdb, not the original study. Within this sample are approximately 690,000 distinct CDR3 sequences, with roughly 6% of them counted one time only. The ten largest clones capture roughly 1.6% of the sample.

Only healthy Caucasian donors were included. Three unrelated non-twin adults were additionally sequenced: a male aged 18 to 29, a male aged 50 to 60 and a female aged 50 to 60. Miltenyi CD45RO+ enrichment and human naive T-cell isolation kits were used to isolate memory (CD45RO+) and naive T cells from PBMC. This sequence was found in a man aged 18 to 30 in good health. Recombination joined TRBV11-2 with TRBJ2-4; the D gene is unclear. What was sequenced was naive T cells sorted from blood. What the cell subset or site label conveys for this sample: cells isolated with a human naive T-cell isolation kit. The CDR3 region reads CASSFGPAKNIQHF. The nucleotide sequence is TGTGCCAGCAGCTTCGGCCCAGCCAAAAACATTCAGCACTTC.